A single sample gave rise to the 8 T cell receptor beta chains below, sequenced in a study of CD8 T cells in Susac syndrome. The authors reverse transcribed about 0.5 to 1 ug RNA with random hexamers. TCRdb independently ran MiXCR on the immunoSEQ multiplex PCR reads; one entry per CDR3 protein. The sample contains 150,000 to 200,000 distinct CDR3 sequences, just under 95% of which appear only once. What was sequenced was CD4+ T cells from PBMCs. These receptors were collected from a human donor in good health.

The rearrangement uses TRBV27 and TRBJ2-1; a possible D gene is TRBD2 (6 bases). Germline CDR1 and CDR2: MNHEY and SMNVEV (reference sequence). This CDR3 contains 12 residues. Trimming pared 0 bases from V and 13 bases from J, leaving 10 bases between. CDR3 DNA sequence: TGTGCCAGCAGTTTATCGCGGGGCGCTCAGTTCTTC. This codes for CASSLSRGAQFF.

The chain combines TRBV20-1 with TRBJ2-1, with 11 bases aligning to TRBD2. Per germline, CDR1 DFQATT and CDR2 SNEGSKA (reference sequence). V shed 6 bases and J 4 bases; nucleotides not matched to a gene: 5. This CDR3 spans 14 amino acids. The chain's CDR3 is CSASGTSGYNEQFF. CDR3 nucleotides: TGCAGTGCATCCGGGACTAGCGGATACAATGAGCAGTTCTTC.

The genes are TRBV7-3 and TRBJ1-1; the D gene is possibly TRBD1 (5 bases). Germline CDR1 SGHTA, CDR2 FQGTGA. V was shortened by 5 bases and J by 6 bases, with 16 bases between the two germline ends. The CDR3 runs to 14 residues. CDR3 region: CASSTGGGTAEAFF. DNA for the CDR3: TGTGCCAGCAGCACCGGCGGGGGTACGGCTGAAGCTTTCTTT.

The J gene is TRBJ1-1, the V gene TRBV29-1; TRBD1 is a possible D gene (6 bases). Germline V gene data show CDR1 as SQVTM and CDR2 as ANQGSEA. V lost 6 bases and J lost 0, with 20 bases in between. The CDR3 is 16 residues long. The CDR3 region has the DNA TGCAGCGTCCGCGACTATGGACAGATTTTGAACACTGAAGCTTTCTTT. It specifies CSVRDYGQILNTEAFF.

V is TRBV5-1 and J is TRBJ2-1, with 8 bases identical to TRBD1. With V trimmed by 4 bases and J by 8 bases, 2 bases remained unmatched. CDR3 length: 12 residues. CDR1 is SGHRS, CDR2 YFSETQ, per germline. This CDR3 reads CASSGQGYEQFF. CDR3 DNA: TGCGCCAGCAGCGGACAGGGTTATGAGCAGTTCTTC.

The J gene is TRBJ1-5, the V gene TRBV15; no reliable D call. Germline CDR1 is LNHNV and CDR2 is YYDKDF (reference sequence). V was trimmed by 4 bases and J by 9 bases, leaving 13 bases between them. The CDR3 covers 13 residues. The CDR3 here is CATSTGDGGPQHF. The CDR3 nucleotides read TGTGCCACCAGCACGGGTGACGGCGGGCCCCAGCATTTT.

The CDR3 loop is CSAWDSFQETQYF. The CDR3 DNA is TGCAGTGCTTGGGACAGCTTCCAAGAGACCCAGTACTTC. V gene TRBV20-1 combines with J gene TRBJ2-5; 7 nucleotides match TRBD1. V gave up 5 bases and J gave up 1 base; unmatched junction bases: 4. Germline assignment: CDR1 DFQATT and CDR2 SNEGSKA (reference sequence). The CDR3 runs 13 residues.

The J gene is TRBJ1-6, the V gene TRBV15; D gene uncertain. V lost 5 bases to trimming and J lost 5 bases, with 4 bases between them. There are 12 residues in the CDR3. The V gene's germline CDR1 is LNHNV and CDR2 YYDKDF (reference sequence). This chain's CDR3 is CATSGDNSPLHF. The CDR3 DNA reads TGTGCCACCAGCGGGGATAATTCACCCCTCCACTTT.